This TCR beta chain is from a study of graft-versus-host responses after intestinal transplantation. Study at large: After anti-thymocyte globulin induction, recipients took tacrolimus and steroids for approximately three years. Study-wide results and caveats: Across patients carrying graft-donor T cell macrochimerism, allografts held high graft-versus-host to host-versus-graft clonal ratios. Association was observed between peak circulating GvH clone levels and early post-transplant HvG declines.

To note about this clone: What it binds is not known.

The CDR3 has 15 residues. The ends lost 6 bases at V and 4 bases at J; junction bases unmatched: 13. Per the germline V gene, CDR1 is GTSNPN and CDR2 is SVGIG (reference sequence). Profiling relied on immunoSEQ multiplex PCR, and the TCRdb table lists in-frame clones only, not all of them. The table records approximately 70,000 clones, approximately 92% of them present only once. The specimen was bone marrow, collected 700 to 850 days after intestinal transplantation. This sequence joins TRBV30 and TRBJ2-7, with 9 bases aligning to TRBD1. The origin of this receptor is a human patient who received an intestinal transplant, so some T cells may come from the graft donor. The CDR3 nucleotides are TGTGCCTGCCTTTCCCCGGGACAGGGATTGTACGAGCAGTACTTC. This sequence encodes CACLSPGQGLYEQYF.